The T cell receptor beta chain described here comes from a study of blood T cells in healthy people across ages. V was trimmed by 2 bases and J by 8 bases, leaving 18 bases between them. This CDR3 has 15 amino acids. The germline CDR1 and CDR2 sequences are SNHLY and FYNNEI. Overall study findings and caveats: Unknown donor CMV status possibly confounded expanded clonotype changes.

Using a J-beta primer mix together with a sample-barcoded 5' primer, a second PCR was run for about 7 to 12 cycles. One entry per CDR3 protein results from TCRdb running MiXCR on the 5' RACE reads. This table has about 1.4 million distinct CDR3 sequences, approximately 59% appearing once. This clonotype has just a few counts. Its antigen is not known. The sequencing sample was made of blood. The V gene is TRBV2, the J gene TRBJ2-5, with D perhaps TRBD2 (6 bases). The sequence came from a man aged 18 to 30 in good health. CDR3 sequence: CASSEPQIVGGTQYF. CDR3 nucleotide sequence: TGTGCCAGCAGTGAACCCCAGATTGTGGGGGGAACCCAGTACTTC.